This TCR beta chain is from a study of cytomegalovirus exposure and HLA in healthy donors. The study, taken as a whole, reports: Later analysis revealed greater clonal expansion in HLA-associated TCR beta chains than in equally common others.

The table lists this clone with a few counts. Antigen unknown. The PCR had 60 Vbeta and 13 Jbeta primers. Profiled with immunoSEQ multiplex PCR; TCRdb holds only in-frame clones, not every one. The table records a few hundred thousand clones, about 87% of them present only once. Trimming took 10 bases from V and 2 from J; bases not matched to a gene: 12. Germline V gene lookup returns CDR1 ENHRY and CDR2 SYGVKD. The length of the CDR3 is 15 residues. The V call is TRBV10-3, the J call TRBJ2-7; 9 nucleotides line up with TRBD1. Input material: PBMCs. This receptor was identified in a woman aged 18-29 years in good health and CMV-seronegative. The CDR3 region has the DNA TGTGCCAGCAGGAGCGGACAGGGGTTGACCTACGAGCAGTACTTC. It specifies CASRSGQGLTYEQYF.